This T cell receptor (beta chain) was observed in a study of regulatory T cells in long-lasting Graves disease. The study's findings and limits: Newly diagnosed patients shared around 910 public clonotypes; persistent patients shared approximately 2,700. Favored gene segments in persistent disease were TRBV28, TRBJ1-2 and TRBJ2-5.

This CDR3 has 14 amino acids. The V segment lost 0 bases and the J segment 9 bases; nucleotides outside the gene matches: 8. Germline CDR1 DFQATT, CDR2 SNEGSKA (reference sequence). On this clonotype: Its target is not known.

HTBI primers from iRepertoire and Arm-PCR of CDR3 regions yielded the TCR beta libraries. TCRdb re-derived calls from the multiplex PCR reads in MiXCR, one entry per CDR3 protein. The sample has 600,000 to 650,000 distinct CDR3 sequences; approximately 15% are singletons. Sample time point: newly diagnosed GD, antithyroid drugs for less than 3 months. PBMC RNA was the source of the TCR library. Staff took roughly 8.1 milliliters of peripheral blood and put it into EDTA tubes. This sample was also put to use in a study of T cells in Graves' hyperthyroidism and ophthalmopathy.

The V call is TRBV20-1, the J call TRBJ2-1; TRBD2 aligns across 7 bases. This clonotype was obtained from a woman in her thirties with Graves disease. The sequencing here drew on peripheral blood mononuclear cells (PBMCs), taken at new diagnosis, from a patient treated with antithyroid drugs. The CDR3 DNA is TGCAGTGCTAGAGATGGCGGGCGGGGGATTGAGCAGTTCTTC. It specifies CSARDGGRGIEQFF.